Listed below are T cell receptor beta chains from one sample, sequenced in a study of blood T cell repertoires in COVID-19. The assay was immunoSEQ multiplex PCR, and TCRdb's table has in-frame clones only and misses some. The table includes fewer than 300,000 clones, 70% to 90% detected once. The sequencing sample was made of PBMCs or T cells enriched from blood (not recorded which). Source of these receptors: a woman in her 30s who had recovered from COVID-19. CDR3s include the opening cysteine and the closing phenylalanine or tryptophan. The D gene is left open where the match is weak. Rows may omit the clone size; those that give it use once, few, many or a size class.

abundance	v_gene	len	j_gene	d_gene	CDR3aa	CDR3nt
.	TRBV9	13	TRBJ2-1	TRBD1	CASSVERGREQFF	TGTGCCAGCAGCGTAGAAAGGGGGCGGGAGCAGTTCTTC
.	TRBV3-1/TRBV3-2	16	TRBJ2-2	.	CASSQDTGLNTGELFF	TGTGCCAGCAGCCAAGATACCGGGTTGAACACCGGGGAGCTGTTTTTT
.	TRBV3-1/TRBV3-2	14	TRBJ2-1	.	CASSQDLWSNEQFF	TGTGCCAGCAGCCAAGACCTTTGGAGCAATGAGCAGTTCTTC
once	TRBV27	16	TRBJ2-2	TRBD2	CASSLTGSGGTGELFF	TGTGCCAGCAGTTTAACGGGGTCGGGAGGCACCGGGGAGCTGTTTTTT
.	TRBV28	15	TRBJ2-3	.	CASSLAGRSTDTQYF	TGTGCCAGCAGTTTAGCGGGGAGGAGCACAGATACGCAGTATTTT
.	TRBV28	11	TRBJ2-7	.	CASSEEYEQYF	TGTGCCAGCAGTGAGGAGTACGAGCAGTACTTC
.	TRBV11-2	16	TRBJ2-4	TRBD1	CASSFSITGGENIQYF	TGTGCCAGCAGCTTCTCTATCACAGGGGGCGAAAACATTCAGTACTTC
.	TRBV2	14	TRBJ1-5	.	CASSEGGQNQPQHF	TGTGCCAGCAGTGAAGGAGGGCAGAATCAGCCCCAGCATTTT
once	TRBV2	13	TRBJ1-2	TRBD1	CASLQGGHGGYTF	TGTGCCAGCTTACAGGGGGGACATGGTGGCTACACCTTC
once	TRBV11-2	14	TRBJ1-2	TRBD1	CASSWDRGDYGYTF	TGTGCCAGCAGCTGGGACAGGGGGGACTATGGCTACACCTTC
.	TRBV27	12	TRBJ1-2	TRBD1	CASTSGGAGYTF	TGTGCCAGCACTTCAGGGGGCGCCGGCTACACCTTC
.	TRBV6-6	16	TRBJ2-5	TRBD2	CASTQSSGSTMGTQYF	TGTGCCAGCACTCAGAGTAGCGGGAGTACCATGGGGACCCAGTACTTC
.	TRBV5-1	17	TRBJ2-5	TRBD2	CASSSSPTSAPQETQYF	TGCGCCAGCAGCTCTAGCCCGACTAGCGCTCCCCAAGAGACCCAGTACTTC
.	TRBV4-1	15	TRBJ2-4	TRBD1	CASSQVGTGKNIQYF	TGCGCCAGCAGCCAAGTTGGGACAGGGAAAAACATTCAGTACTTC
.	TRBV6-1	15	TRBJ2-5	.	CASSDQHKGLETQYF	TGTGCCAGCAGTGACCAACACAAGGGGCTGGAGACCCAGTACTTC
.	TRBV18	16	TRBJ2-1	TRBD1	CASSPGQGEGNNEQFF	TGTGCCAGCTCACCCGGACAGGGGGAAGGGAACAATGAGCAGTTCTTC
.	TRBV7-2	20	TRBJ1-6	TRBD1	CASSLAPGQGAFSYNSPLHF	TGTGCCAGCAGCTTAGCGCCGGGACAGGGCGCTTTCTCCTATAATTCACCCCTCCACTTT
.	TRBV18	15	TRBJ2-6	.	CASSPVGAGANVLTF	TGTGCCAGCTCACCGGTGGGCGCTGGGGCCAACGTCCTGACTTTC
.	TRBV6-5	12	TRBJ1-2	.	CANYGGLSGYTF	TGTGCCAACTATGGGGGCTTGAGTGGCTACACCTTC
.	TRBV3-1/TRBV3-2	14	TRBJ1-2	TRBD1	CASSQEAGGYGYTF	TGTGCCAGCAGCCAAGAAGCAGGGGGCTATGGCTACACCTTC
few	TRBV10-3	15	TRBJ1-3	.	CAISAQGDSGNTIYF	TGTGCCATCAGTGCACAGGGCGACTCTGGAAACACCATATATTTT
.	TRBV4-2	17	TRBJ2-2	TRBD2	CASTLAGGPGNTGELFF	TGTGCCAGCACACTAGCGGGGGGGCCGGGGAACACCGGGGAGCTGTTTTTT
few	TRBV11-2	15	TRBJ2-7	TRBD1	CASTIHPDRVYEQYF	TGTGCCAGCACCATCCACCCGGACAGGGTCTACGAGCAGTACTTC
.	TRBV4-1	14	TRBJ2-7	TRBD2	CASSQSGGASEQYF	TGCGCCAGCAGCCAAAGCGGGGGGGCCTCCGAGCAGTACTTC
once	TRBV28	14	TRBJ2-3	.	CASSFGGSTDTQYF	TGTGCCAGCAGTTTTGGGGGGAGCACAGATACGCAGTATTTT
.	TRBV5-1	15	TRBJ1-6	.	CASSLAGESNSPLHF	TGCGCCAGCAGCTTGGCCGGGGAGAGTAATTCACCCCTCCACTTT
.	TRBV12-3/TRBV12-4	11	TRBJ2-1	.	CASSLYNEQFF	TGTGCCAGCAGCCTCTACAATGAGCAGTTCTTC
.	TRBV28	16	TRBJ2-6	.	CASRQESLSGANVLTF	TGTGCCAGTAGACAGGAAAGCCTCTCTGGGGCCAACGTCCTGACTTTC
.	TRBV6-4	13	TRBJ2-2	.	CASEHANTGELFF	TGTGCCAGCGAGCACGCGAACACCGGGGAGCTGTTTTTT
.	TRBV7-9	16	TRBJ1-1	TRBD1	CASRPTGTGGGTEAFF	TGTGCCAGCAGACCTACGGGGACAGGGGGTGGCACTGAAGCTTTCTTT
once	TRBV7-2	18	TRBJ2-3	.	CASSPRGGVGKVRDTQYF	TGTGCCAGCAGCCCGAGGGGGGGTGTAGGGAAAGTCCGAGATACGCAGTATTTT
.	TRBV12-5	13	TRBJ2-7	.	CASALAVSYEQYF	TGTGCTAGTGCCTTAGCGGTCTCCTACGAGCAGTACTTC
.	TRBV5-1	16	TRBJ2-7	TRBD1	CASSLEGTGASYEQYF	TGCGCCAGCAGCTTGGAAGGGACAGGGGCATCCTACGAGCAGTACTTC
.	TRBV7-8	15	TRBJ2-7	.	CASNRAGGSSYEQYF	TGTGCCAGCAACCGCGCCGGTGGGAGCTCCTACGAGCAGTACTTC
.	TRBV28	16	TRBJ2-7	TRBD1	CASSLFDRAFSYEQYF	TGTGCCAGCAGTTTATTCGACAGGGCTTTCTCCTACGAGCAGTACTTC
.	TRBV5-6	15	TRBJ2-1	TRBD2	CASSFGLAGDNEQFF	TGTGCCAGCAGCTTCGGACTAGCGGGGGACAATGAGCAGTTCTTC
.	TRBV28	15	TRBJ1-4	TRBD1	CASSLMGQTNEKLFF	TGTGCCAGCAGTTTAATGGGACAGACAAATGAAAAACTGTTTTTT
.	TRBV10-2	18	TRBJ1-5	TRBD1	CASSESGTVPGGNQPQHF	TGCGCCAGCAGTGAGTCCGGGACAGTACCGGGGGGCAATCAGCCCCAGCATTTT
.	TRBV11-2	13	TRBJ1-2	.	CASSLETASGYTF	TGTGCCAGCAGCTTAGAGACGGCTAGTGGCTACACCTTC
.	TRBV27	16	TRBJ2-1	TRBD1	CASSLSGTANYNEQFF	TGTGCCAGCAGTTTATCGGGGACAGCTAACTACAATGAGCAGTTCTTC
.	TRBV5-6	16	TRBJ1-5	TRBD1	CASSVADRGFNQPQHF	TGTGCCAGCAGCGTTGCCGACAGGGGGTTCAATCAGCCCCAGCATTTT
.	TRBV24-1	14	TRBJ1-5	.	CATSQRDSNQPQHF	TGTGCCACCAGCCAGAGGGATAGCAATCAGCCCCAGCATTTT
once	TRBV15	20	TRBJ1-5	.	CATSRDLAYGNYYSNQPQHF	TGTGCCACCAGCAGAGATTTGGCCTATGGAAACTATTATAGCAATCAGCCCCAGCATTTT
.	TRBV30	14	TRBJ2-3	.	CAWSKGVSTDTQYF	TGTGCCTGGAGTAAGGGGGTGAGCACAGATACGCAGTATTTT
.	TRBV6-5	13	TRBJ2-7	.	CASKRTERYEQYF	TGTGCCAGCAAAAGGACAGAAAGGTACGAGCAGTACTTC
.	TRBV20-1	14	TRBJ1-1	.	CSASSEGRGTEAFF	TGCAGTGCTAGTTCAGAAGGAAGAGGGACTGAAGCTTTCTTT
.	TRBV5-6	15	TRBJ1-2	TRBD1	CASSLGDRVGDGYTF	TGTGCCAGCAGCCTCGGAGACAGGGTAGGGGATGGCTACACCTTC
.	TRBV10-2	13	TRBJ2-7	TRBD1	CASSWTGAYEQYF	TGCGCCAGCAGTTGGACAGGGGCCTACGAGCAGTACTTC
.	TRBV7-8	14	TRBJ2-5	.	CASSLGGRGETQYF	TGTGCCAGCAGCTTAGGAGGGCGCGGAGAGACCCAGTACTTC
once	TRBV7-9	12	TRBJ2-7	.	CASSSIYYEQYF	TGTGCCAGCAGCTCCATCTACTACGAGCAGTACTTC
.	TRBV3-1/TRBV3-2	13	TRBJ1-2	.	CASSQEGIYGYTF	TGTGCCAGCAGCCAAGAGGGCATCTATGGCTACACCTTC